Included here is one TCR beta chain sequence, with context. These data originate in a study of T cells after somatic rescue of genetic block. Germline V gene sequence: CDR1 SGHDN, CDR2 FVKESK. V was pared by 3 bases and J by 7 bases, with 19 bases between. There are 16 residues in the CDR3. Sequencing used immunoSEQ multiplex PCR; TCRdb keeps in-frame clones, though not all of them. The profile shows 12,000 or so clones, 78% of them singletons. The rearrangement links TRBV14 to TRBJ2-1; D unresolved. The TCR sequence derives from a boy between 10 and 17 years old. The sequenced material came from peripheral blood mononuclear cells (PBMCs). The CDR3 spells CASSHLRTVSSNEQFF. CDR3 in DNA: TGTGCCAGCAGCCACCTTCGGACGGTCTCTAGTAATGAGCAGTTCTTC.